The present T cell receptor beta chain was sequenced within a study of shared clonotypes between healthy human individuals. Study-wide findings and caveats: Larger richness was generally estimated for naive than memory subsets.

Assay used: immunoSEQ multiplex PCR; TCRdb lists only in-frame clones, some missing. The sample records 700,000 or so clones, about three quarters being singletons. The CDR3 loop spans 15 amino acids. CDR1 MNHEY and CDR2 SVGAGI come from the germline V gene. Trimming shortened V by 4 bases and J by 6 bases, and 17 bases separated the two germline ends. As for this clone: What it binds is unknown.

Specimen: memory CD4+ T cells sorted from blood. The subset denotes: CD45RA-negative fraction. This receptor was taken from a woman aged 25 to 39 in good health. The gene calls are TRBV6-5 and TRBJ2-3, with D possibly being TRBD1 or TRBD2 (5 bases each). The CDR3 sequence is CASSLRGPTGDTQYF. As DNA, the CDR3 is TGTGCCAGCAGTTTGAGGGGCCCCACCGGTGATACGCAGTATTTT.